One and the same sample provided the 21 T cell receptor beta chains below, sequenced in a study of blood T cell repertoires in COVID-19. Measured with immunoSEQ multiplex PCR; TCRdb has only the in-frame clones, and not every one. The sample holds fewer than 150,000 clones, 85% to 90% seen once. Sequences were obtained from peripheral blood. Source of these receptors: a human donor in a cohort sampled during active COVID-19.

This clone was seen only a few times. J is TRBJ1-1 and V is TRBV7-2, with 10 bases that match TRBD1. The length of the CDR3 is 15 residues. The germline CDR1 and CDR2 sequences are SGHTA and FQGNSA. V dropped 1 base and J dropped 5; count of bases not matched to a gene: 4. Written as DNA, the CDR3 is TGTGCCAGCAGCTTAGTGGTGGGACAGGGGACTGAAGCTTTCTTT. Amino acid sequence: CASSLVVGQGTEAFF.

This clone occurred once. The chain has TRBV12-5 and TRBJ2-1; TRBD2 aligns across 8 bases. Germline lookup yields CDR1 LGHNT and CDR2 FRNRAP. J lost 7 bases, V lost 6 bases, and 11 bases had no gene match. The CDR3 runs 15 residues. CDR3: CASGFTGGDVNEQFF. The CDR3 nucleotides read TGTGCTAGTGGCTTCACGGGGGGGGATGTGAATGAGCAGTTCTTC.

The chain carries TRBV9 and TRBJ2-7; D not resolved. The CDR3 is 14 amino acids. Trimming cost V 0 bases and J 2 bases, with 9 bases left between them. CDR1 is SGDLS, CDR2 YYNGEE, per germline. The CDR3 region has the DNA TGTGCCAGCAGCGTAGCTCAGGAAACCTACGAGCAGTACTTC. Amino acids: CASSVAQETYEQYF.

This clone was seen just once. The chain couples TRBV28 to TRBJ2-7, with TRBD2 identical over 10 bases. Germline V lookup: CDR1 MDHEN, CDR2 SYDVKM. This CDR3 contains 14 residues. J gave up 2 bases and V 6 bases, and 4 bases lay outside the gene matches. In DNA form, the CDR3 reads TGTGCCAGCAGCGCTAGCGGGGGAACCTACGAGCAGTACTTC. Protein product: CASSASGGTYEQYF.

This clone was seen only once. The V and J genes are TRBV4-2 and TRBJ1-4; maybe TRBD1 (5 bases). CDR1 and CDR2 (germline): LGHNA, YNFKEQ. CDR3 size: 16 residues. V shed 0 bases and J shed 3 bases, with 11 bases lying between them. CDR3 residues: CASSQENRPANEKLFF. The CDR3 region has the DNA TGTGCCAGCAGCCAAGAGAACAGGCCTGCTAATGAAAAACTGTTTTTT.

The rearrangement links TRBV21-1 to TRBJ1-1; the table gives TRBD1 as D, unverified against the DNA. TRBV21-1 counts as a pseudogene. CDR3 length: 15 amino acids. CDR3 sequence (DNA): TGTGCCAGCAGCACGAAGACAGGGACGGGCACTGAAGCTTTCTTT. Its translation is CASSTKTGTGTEAFF.

The chain has TRBV28 and TRBJ1-2, with D tentatively TRBD1 (6 bases). Germline V gives CDR1 MDHEN, CDR2 SYDVKM. The CDR3 totals 12 residues. Trimming pared 9 bases from V and 8 bases from J, leaving 16 bases between. The CDR3 spells CARWDVRGGYTF. CDR3 coding DNA: TGTGCCAGATGGGACGTCAGGGGAGGCTACACCTTC.

The genes are TRBV7-8 and TRBJ2-3; TRBD1 agrees at 10 bases. The CDR3 length is 16 residues. Per germline, CDR1 SGHVS and CDR2 FQNEAQ. With V trimmed by 5 bases and J by 5 bases, 10 bases remained unmatched. The CDR3 bases are TGTGCCAGCAGCCCCCGGGACAGGGGTAAGGGAGATACGCAGTATTTT. The encoded protein is CASSPRDRGKGDTQYF.

The chain links TRBV28 to TRBJ1-2; 9 positions match TRBD1. The V gene's germline CDR1 is MDHEN and CDR2 SYDVKM. V was pared by 4 bases and J by 3 bases, with 6 bases of the junction left unmatched. This CDR3 has 15 residues. The CDR3 protein is CASSSTGGRDYGYTF. The CDR3 region has the DNA TGTGCCAGCAGTTCCACAGGGGGCAGGGACTATGGCTACACCTTC.

V is TRBV3-1 (or the pseudogene TRBV3-2) and J is TRBJ2-1, with D tentatively TRBD2 (6 bases). The V end lost 4 bases, the J end lost 4 bases, and 20 bases lay between the germline ends. Per the germline V gene, CDR1 is LGHDT and CDR2 is YNNKEL (reference sequence). This CDR3 has 17 amino acids. The CDR3 sequence is CASSRHGTGSSYNEQFF. The CDR3 DNA is TGTGCCAGCAGCCGGCACGGAACCGGGAGTTCATACAATGAGCAGTTCTTC.

The sample holds a few counts of this clone. The chain joins TRBV10-2 to TRBJ2-1; TRBD2 aligns across 12 bases. This CDR3 comprises 15 residues. V dropped 6 bases and J dropped 4; count of bases not matched to a gene: 4. Germline V gene lookup returns CDR1 WSHSY and CDR2 SAAADI. The CDR3 DNA sequence: TGCGCCAGCAGGGCTAGCGGGGGGGCTTACAATGAGCAGTTCTTC. Its protein is CASRASGGAYNEQFF.

The chain employs TRBV27 and TRBJ1-5; TRBD1 might be the D (5 bases). V dropped 6 bases and J dropped 4 bases, with 16 bases sitting between them. Per the germline V gene, CDR1 is MNHEY and CDR2 is SMNVEV (reference sequence). The CDR3 length is 15 residues. CDR3 sequence: CASSWDGGQNQPQHF. For the CDR3, the DNA is TGTGCCAGCAGCTGGGACGGAGGGCAAAATCAGCCCCAGCATTTT.

The gene calls are TRBV5-1 and TRBJ2-3; D unresolved. Trimming removed 0 bases from V and 5 bases from J, with 19 bases in between. CDR3 length: 17 amino acids. CDR1 SGHRS and CDR2 YFSETQ come from the germline V gene. The CDR3 DNA reads as TGCGCCAGCAGCTTGGCGACTTTCTACCAAGAAGGAGATACGCAGTATTTT. Amino acid sequence: CASSLATFYQEGDTQYF.

V gene TRBV6-5 combines with J gene TRBJ2-1, with 9 nucleotides matching TRBD1. This CDR3 is built from 14 residues. The ends lost 6 bases at V and 7 bases at J; junction bases unmatched: 7. The germline gives CDR1 MNHEY, CDR2 SVGAGI. CDR3 loop: CASRDRGAGNEQFF. Here the CDR3 DNA reads TGTGCCAGCAGAGACAGGGGGGCTGGGAATGAGCAGTTCTTC.

The chain is built from TRBV5-1 and TRBJ1-2; 9 bases line up with TRBD1. V shed 4 bases and J 2 bases; nucleotides not matched to a gene: 6. This CDR3 region has 15 residues. Germline CDR1 reads SGHRS; CDR2 reads YFSETQ. The CDR3 coding sequence is TGCGCCAGCAGCCGTACAGGGGGCAGGAACTATGGCTACACCTTC. This sequence encodes CASSRTGGRNYGYTF.

The chain carries TRBV7-9 and TRBJ2-3; TRBD2 matches at 14 bases. This CDR3 has 20 residues. CDR1 and CDR2 from the germline V gene are SEHNR and FQNEAQ (reference sequence). The V and J ends lost 5 bases and 0 bases, in that order; junction bases with no gene match: 13. The CDR3 is CASSRPGLAGEFFSTDTQYF. As DNA, the CDR3 is TGTGCCAGCAGCAGACCGGGACTAGCGGGAGAGTTCTTCAGCACAGATACGCAGTATTTT.

CDR3 coding DNA: TGTGCCAGCAGCTTAGGGACAGGGGCGGGGGAGACCCAGTACTTC. It is translated as CASSLGTGAGETQYF. V usage is TRBV11-3 and J usage is TRBJ2-5; the match to TRBD1 covers 9 bases. J lost 5 bases, V lost 1 base, and 5 bases had no gene match. Germline CDR1 and CDR2: SGHNT and YENEEA. The length of the CDR3 is 15 residues.

CDR3 nucleotide sequence: TGTGCCAGCAGCCAAGGGATTGGGAGCGGTTACGAGCAGTACTTC. This sequence encodes CASSQGIGSGYEQYF. The chain couples TRBV3-1 (or the pseudogene TRBV3-2) to TRBJ2-7; a weak D match, TRBD2 (5 bases). Trimming took off 1 base at V and 4 bases at J, with 14 bases between the two ends. This CDR3 has 15 residues. CDR1 and CDR2 from the germline V gene are LGHDT and YNNKEL (reference sequence).

The chain has TRBV12-5 and TRBJ2-2, with 7 bases that match TRBD1. The germline V gene has CDR1 LGHNT and CDR2 FRNRAP. After removal of 2 bases from V and 5 bases from J, the junction contained 5 bases not matched to a gene. CDR3 length: 15 amino acids. The CDR3 is CASGLLSGGTGELFF. CDR3 DNA: TGTGCTAGTGGTTTGCTTTCAGGGGGTACCGGGGAGCTGTTTTTT.

The chain has TRBV7-9 and TRBJ2-4, with 8 positions matching TRBD2. Looked up from germline, CDR1 is SEHNR and CDR2 is FQNEAQ (reference sequence). The CDR3 extends over 16 amino acids. V dropped 4 bases and J dropped 5; count of bases not matched to a gene: 10. The DNA of the CDR3 is TGTGCCAGCAGCTCCCTAGGGCCCGGGGGGGAAAACATTCAGTACTTC. It encodes CASSSLGPGGENIQYF.

This clone was seen a handful of times. The V call is TRBV27, the J call TRBJ2-2; D is perhaps TRBD2 (6 bases). The CDR3 sequence is 15 residues long. The V gene lost 7 bases and the J gene lost 7 bases, with 19 bases spanning the gap. Germline values: CDR1 MNHEY, CDR2 SMNVEV (reference sequence). The CDR3 reads CASTPGGQAIGELFF. The CDR3 DNA sequence: TGTGCCAGCACCCCCGGGGGTCAAGCGATCGGGGAGCTGTTTTTT.